A selection of T cell receptor beta chains follows, all from one sample in a study of human T cells and chemical hapten exposure. TCRdb processed the RACE reads anew with MiXCR; each CDR3 protein has one entry. The sample includes 300,000 to 400,000 distinct CDR3 sequences, around 6.9% seen only once; the top ten take around 8.2%. This material consisted of whole blood, taken in connection with sensitization to the hapten diphenylcyclopropenone (DPC). All receptors derive from a woman between 18 and 29 years old with alopecia areata. Some clones in this sample may be carry-over from other donors' samples. Each CDR3 is given with its conserved first and last residue. The order of the fields is clone size, D gene, V gene, J gene, CDR3 DNA, CDR3 protein. D genes are given only for firm matches. Some rows mark clone size as missing; the rest say once, few, many or name a class of expanded clone.

>many|NA|TRBV18|TRBJ2-2
TGTGCCAGCTCACCGGACGGGGAGCTGTTTTTT
CASSPDGELFF
>many|TRBD1|TRBV4-3|TRBJ2-7
TGCGCCAGCAGCCAAGACGACAGGACAGGGACCCACGAGCAGTACTTC
CASSQDDRTGTHEQYF
>NA|TRBD2|TRBV28|TRBJ2-3
TGTGCCAGCATTTCTAGCGGGGCAAGCACAGATACGCAGTATTTT
CASISSGASTDTQYF
>NA|NA|TRBV6-5|TRBJ2-5
TGTGCCAGCAGTTACTCACCGGGACTCCAAGAGACCCAGTACTTC
CASSYSPGLQETQYF
>NA|TRBD1|TRBV28|TRBJ1-5
TGTGCCAGCACAGATTCCGGGGACAGGGGGAATCAGCCCCAGCATTTT
CASTDSGDRGNQPQHF
>many|NA|TRBV6-5|TRBJ2-6
TGTGCCAGCAGTTGGAGGGGATCCGGGGCCAACGTCCTGACTTTC
CASSWRGSGANVLTF
>many|TRBD2|TRBV5-5|TRBJ2-3
TGTGCCAGCAGCTTGGCCCGGGGTAGCGGGGGGGCCGTAGATACGCAGTATTTT
CASSLARGSGGAVDTQYF
>many|NA|TRBV28|TRBJ1-1
TGTGCCAGCAGCCTCCCCCAGGAGATGAACACTGAAGCTTTCTTT
CASSLPQEMNTEAFF
>many|NA|TRBV11-2|TRBJ2-3
TGTGCCAGCAGCTTAGTCCAAGGAGCAAGAACAGATACGCAGTATTTT
CASSLVQGARTDTQYF
>NA|NA|TRBV13|TRBJ1-6
TGTGCCAGCAGACGACAGGTTGGGCCAAATTCACCCCTCCACTTT
CASRRQVGPNSPLHF
>many|NA|TRBV7-2|TRBJ1-1
TGTGCCAGCAGCTTAGGGGTTGAAGCTTTCTTT
CASSLGVEAFF
>NA|TRBD2|TRBV5-4|TRBJ2-7
TGTGCCAGCAGCCAAGGGGGGACTAGCGGGGGAACGGCCGAGCAGTACTTC
CASSQGGTSGGTAEQYF
>NA|NA|TRBV11-2|TRBJ2-1
TGTGCCAGCAGAGAAGGGGGGGCCATTTACAATGAGCAGTTCTTC
CASREGGAIYNEQFF
>few|NA|TRBV7-2|TRBJ1-6
TGTGCCAGCAGCCTGCAGTCGGGGAATTCACCCCTCCACTTT
CASSLQSGNSPLHF
>NA|TRBD1|TRBV28|TRBJ2-7
TGTGCCAGTTGGACAGGGACAACCTACGAGCAGTACTTC
CASWTGTTYEQYF
>many|NA|TRBV6-2/TRBV6-3|TRBJ1-2
TGTGCCAGCAGTTACGGACAACAGGGAGGAGGCTACACCTTC
CASSYGQQGGGYTF
>few|TRBD1|TRBV5-6|TRBJ1-6
TGTGCCAGCAGCGCCGACAGGGGAAATTCACCCCTCCACTTT
CASSADRGNSPLHF
>NA|NA|TRBV3-1|TRBJ2-7
TGTGCCAGCAGCCAAGTCTTCGCCGAGCAGTACTTC
CASSQVFAEQYF
>few|NA|TRBV7-2|TRBJ1-3
TGTGCCAGCAGCACACAGGGACGCGGAAACACCATATATTTT
CASSTQGRGNTIYF
>few|NA|TRBV15|TRBJ2-1
TGTGCCACCAGCATCTCGGGCGTCTACAATGAGCAGTTCTTC
CATSISGVYNEQFF
>few|NA|TRBV6-6|TRBJ1-5
TGTGCCAGCAGGCCCTTGGGCAATCAGCCCCAGCATTTT
CASRPLGNQPQHF
>few|NA|TRBV2|TRBJ1-2
TGTGCCAGCAGTCACAGGGTTACTAACTATGGCTACACCTTC
CASSHRVTNYGYTF
>NA|NA|TRBV4-3|TRBJ2-1
TGCGCCAGCAGCCAAGATACGAGGACTGAGCAGTTCTTC
CASSQDTRTEQFF
>NA|TRBD1|TRBV9|TRBJ2-3
TGTGCCAGCAGCGTATCGTGGGACAGGGACACAGATACGCAGTATTTT
CASSVSWDRDTDTQYF
>NA|NA|TRBV24-1|TRBJ1-1
TGTGCCACCAGTGGAGGGAGTAACACTGAAGCTTTCTTT
CATSGGSNTEAFF
>many|NA|TRBV6-5|TRBJ1-6
TGTGCCAGCAGTTACGGGCAGGGTTTCGCCTATAATTCACCCCTCCACTTT
CASSYGQGFAYNSPLHF
>NA|NA|TRBV5-1|TRBJ1-4
TGCGCCAGCAGCTTGGAGCCAAATACCGGGACGGAGGATCGGAAACTGTTTTTT
CASSLEPNTGTEDRKLFF
>few|NA|TRBV5-4|TRBJ1-2
TGTGCCAGCAGCTTGGTATCCCCTGCCGGCTACACCTTC
CASSLVSPAGYTF
>few|NA|TRBV6-2/TRBV6-3|TRBJ1-2
TGTGCCAGCAGTTACGGGCAGGGCGGCTATGGCTACACCTTC
CASSYGQGGYGYTF
>NA|NA|TRBV7-2|TRBJ1-4
TGTGCCAGCAGCTTAGGAGGAGGGAATGAAAAACTGTTTTTT
CASSLGGGNEKLFF
>few|TRBD1|TRBV7-9|TRBJ1-1
TGTGCCAGCAGCGAGACAGGGGCAGAAGCTTTCTTT
CASSETGAEAFF
>many|NA|TRBV4-2|TRBJ2-4
TGTGCCAGCAGCCCGTCTGCGGCCGATGTCGACATTCAGTACTTC
CASSPSAADVDIQYF
>NA|TRBD2|TRBV5-1|TRBJ2-3
TGCGCCAGCAGCCCGTGGACTAGCGGCCTCACAGATACGCAGTATTTT
CASSPWTSGLTDTQYF
>NA|NA|TRBV20-1|TRBJ2-3
TGCAGTGCTAAAGTCGGCCGAAGCACAGATACGCAGTATTTT
CSAKVGRSTDTQYF
>NA|TRBD1|TRBV11-3|TRBJ1-1
TGTGCCAGCAGGCACCGGGACAGGGCGGTAAACGCTGAAGCTTTCTTT
CASRHRDRAVNAEAFF
>once|NA|TRBV6-6|TRBJ1-5
TGTACCAGCACCGAAGGTTGGCCCCAGCATTTT
CTSTEGWPQHF
>many|TRBD2|TRBV7-6|TRBJ2-1
TGTGCCAGCAGCTCCAGTCCCCGCGGGGGGAGCTACAATGAGCAGTTCTTC
CASSSSPRGGSYNEQFF
>many|NA|TRBV6-2/TRBV6-3|TRBJ2-5
TGTGCCAGCAGTAACTATTTCGAGGAGACCCAGTACTTC
CASSNYFEETQYF
>few|NA|TRBV20-1|TRBJ2-7
TGCAGTGCCCACCCAGGGCAGTACTTC
CSAHPGQYF
>NA|NA|TRBV4-2|TRBJ1-4
TGTGCCAGCCGGCTACCAGGGGATGCAACTAATGAAAAACTGTTTTTT
CASRLPGDATNEKLFF
>many|NA|TRBV11-2|TRBJ1-2
TGTGCCAGCAGCTCCTCGACAGACGTTAACTATGGCTACACCTTC
CASSSSTDVNYGYTF